A selection of T cell receptor beta chains follows, all from one sample in a study of shared clonotypes between healthy human individuals. TCRdb keeps only in-frame clones here, not all; method: immunoSEQ multiplex PCR. Altogether around 2.1 million clones are present, approximately 94% being singletons, with the ten largest covering roughly 0.13%. What was sequenced was naive CD4+ T cells sorted from blood. Source of these receptors: a man younger than 35 in good health. CDR3s include the opening cysteine and the closing phenylalanine or tryptophan. A D gene is named only where the DNA matches it firmly. Size is stated for part of the rows, as once, few or many counts, or as a class when the clone is expanded.

>NA|NA|TRBV6-6|TRBJ2-7
CASRYLGQGFYEQYF
TGTGCCAGCAGGTATCTGGGCCAGGGGTTTTACGAGCAGTACTTC
>NA|NA|TRBV30|TRBJ1-6
CAWSAFGGVYSPLHF
TGTGCCTGGAGTGCTTTCGGGGGCGTTTATTCACCCCTCCACTTT
>NA|NA|TRBV6-5|TRBJ1-1
CASNRLGDTEAFF
TGTGCCAGCAATCGACTCGGGGACACTGAAGCTTTCTTT
>NA|NA|TRBV5-4|TRBJ2-2
CASSSPRNTGELFF
TGTGCCAGCAGCTCCCCACGTAACACCGGGGAGCTGTTTTTT
>NA|once|TRBV9|TRBJ2-7
CASSVEPQAGYEQYF
TGTGCCAGCAGCGTAGAACCCCAAGCAGGGTACGAGCAGTACTTC
>TRBD1|once|TRBV5-1|TRBJ1-1
CASSLPGTGRVAFF
TGCGCCAGCAGCTTGCCCGGGACAGGGAGGGTAGCTTTCTTT
>TRBD1|NA|TRBV6-4|TRBJ2-2
CASRGTGDTGELFF
TGTGCCAGTCGCGGGACAGGCGACACCGGGGAGCTGTTTTTT
>TRBD1|NA|TRBV9|TRBJ1-6
CASSTHGGGQGNSPLHF
TGTGCCAGCAGCACCCACGGAGGGGGACAGGGTAATTCACCCCTCCACTTT
>NA|NA|TRBV11-2|TRBJ2-5
CASSLGQKETQYF
TGTGCCAGCAGCTTAGGCCAGAAAGAGACCCAGTACTTC
>NA|NA|TRBV19|TRBJ2-2
CASSFLGRGNTGELFF
TGTGCCAGTAGTTTCTTGGGGCGAGGGAACACCGGGGAGCTGTTTTTT
>NA|NA|TRBV9|TRBJ2-1
CASSATVADLTYNEQFF
TGTGCCAGCAGCGCGACCGTAGCGGACCTTACCTACAATGAGCAGTTCTTC
>NA|NA|TRBV15|TRBJ2-1
CATSRGGSGGPGEQFF
TGTGCCACCAGCAGAGGAGGTAGCGGCGGACCAGGGGAGCAGTTCTTC